These 27 T cell receptor beta chains originate from one sample sequenced in a study of blood T cell repertoires in COVID-19. Measured with immunoSEQ multiplex PCR; TCRdb has only the in-frame clones, and not every one. This sample has approximately 250,000 clones; approximately 89% occur once, and the top ten carry 2.5% to 3.5%. The sequenced sample consisted of PBMCs or T cells enriched from blood (not recorded which). These receptor sequences come from a woman in her thirties or forties who had been exposed to COVID-19.

Regarding this clone: The junction differs from germline at one of its ends, possibly a read error. The chain combines TRBV5-1 with TRBJ1-4; tentatively, D is TRBD1 (6 bases). The CDR3 length is 17 residues. Germline V lookup: CDR1 SGHRS, CDR2 YFSETQ. DNA for the CDR3: TGTGCCAGCAGCCGAAACCGACAGGACCTAACTAATGAAAAACTGTTTTTT. It specifies CASSRNRQDLTNEKLFF.

J is TRBJ1-1 and V is TRBV6-5; 9 nucleotides match TRBD1. Unmatched junction bases numbered 0, after V lost 0 bases and J lost 7 bases. Germline V gene sequence: CDR1 MNHEY, CDR2 SVGAGI. CDR3 length: 13 residues. CDR3 DNA: TGTGCCAGCAGTTACTCGGACAGGGGTGAAGCTTTCTTT. This sequence encodes CASSYSDRGEAFF.

J is TRBJ2-3 and V is TRBV7-9; 9 positions match TRBD2. Germline lookup yields CDR1 SEHNR and CDR2 FQNEAQ (reference sequence). V trimming: 3 bases; J trimming: 2 bases; junction bases outside the gene matches: 3. The CDR3 is made up of 15 amino acids. CDR3 protein: CASSFIAGDTDTQYF. The DNA for the CDR3 is TGTGCCAGCAGCTTTATAGCGGGGGACACAGATACGCAGTATTTT. The whole variable domain, remainder taken from reference TRBV7-9 and TRBJ2-3, is DTGVSQNPRHKITKRGQNVTFRCDPISEHNRLYWYRQTLGQGPEFLTYFQNEAQLEKSRLLSDRFSAERPKGSFSTLEIQRTEQGDSAMYLCASSFIAGDTDTQYFGPGTRLTVL.

The V call is TRBV19, the J call TRBJ1-2; 9 bases are a match to TRBD1. The CDR3 totals 16 residues. CDR1 is LNHDA and CDR2 is SQIVND in the germline V gene (reference sequence). V gave up 6 bases and J gave up 3 bases; unmatched junction bases: 11. Written as DNA, the CDR3 is TGTGCCAGTAGCTCCTTGATTGGACAGGGGTACTATGGCTACACCTTC. Amino acids: CASSSLIGQGYYGYTF.

The V and J genes are TRBV30 and TRBJ1-6; D unclear. The germline gives CDR1 GTSNPN, CDR2 SVGIG (reference sequence). With 1 base removed from V and 6 bases from J, the gap between germline ends came to 7 bases. The CDR3 is 13 residues long. For the CDR3, the DNA is TGTGCCTGGAGTGCCTTTAGTAATTCACCCCTCCACTTT. This encodes CAWSAFSNSPLHF.

The table lists this clone with a count of one. The rearrangement links TRBV7-2 to TRBJ2-7; TRBD2 matches at 8 bases. Germline assignment: CDR1 SGHTA and CDR2 FQGNSA. The CDR3 runs to 12 residues. V trimming: 8 bases; J trimming: 7 bases; junction bases outside the gene matches: 7. Here the CDR3 DNA reads TGTGCCAGCCTCTCGGCGGGGGGTGAGCAGTACTTC. This gives the protein CASLSAGGEQYF.

The chain employs TRBV4-3 and TRBJ1-1; D not certain. This CDR3 spans 14 amino acids. Trimming removed 1 base from V and 4 bases from J, with 10 bases in between. CDR1 is LGHNA and CDR2 is YSLEER in the germline V gene. The CDR3, as DNA: TGCGCCAGCAGCCAAGTCGCGGTCCGCACTGAAGCTTTCTTT. Protein: CASSQVAVRTEAFF.

This chain joins TRBV7-9 and TRBJ1-3; the D gene is possibly TRBD1 (5 bases). The CDR3 consists of 15 residues. Per germline, CDR1 SEHNR and CDR2 FQNEAQ (reference sequence). Trimming shortened V by 2 bases and J by 4 bases, and 12 bases separated the two germline ends. CDR3 residues: CASSLLAGPGNTIYF. As DNA, the CDR3 is TGTGCCAGCAGCTTACTCGCAGGGCCCGGAAACACCATATATTTT.

The chain uses TRBV2 and TRBJ2-3, with TRBD2 matching over 10 bases. V lost 6 bases, J lost 6 bases, and 3 bases stayed unmatched. The CDR3 length is 13 residues. CDR1 SNHLY and CDR2 FYNNEI come from the germline V gene. The CDR3 protein is CASRLAGKDTQYF. In nucleotides, the CDR3 is TGTGCCAGCAGACTAGCGGGAAAGGATACGCAGTATTTT.

The chain has TRBV12-3 or TRBV12-4 and TRBJ2-7; 7 nucleotides align to TRBD1. V was clipped by 3 bases and J by 5 bases; unmatched bases: 1. The CDR3 is 12 residues long. The CDR3 loop reads CASSFDRDEQYV. CDR3 nucleotide sequence: TGTGCCAGCAGTTTCGACAGGGACGAGCAGTACGTC.

This chain joins TRBV7-2 and TRBJ1-6, with 9 positions matching TRBD1. J gave up 12 bases and V 2 bases, and 11 bases lay outside the gene matches. Germline values: CDR1 SGHTA, CDR2 FQGNSA. The CDR3 has 16 residues. The CDR3 protein is CASSLSPRDRVQPLHF. The CDR3 DNA follows: TGTGCCAGCAGCTTATCCCCCCGGGACAGGGTACAACCCCTCCACTTT.

The chain carries TRBV19 and TRBJ2-1; D is unclear. The CDR3 extends over 11 amino acids. CDR1 is LNHDA, CDR2 SQIVND, per germline (reference sequence). Trimming pared 5 bases from V and 4 bases from J, leaving 3 bases between. This CDR3 reads CASSLYNEQFF. The CDR3, as DNA: TGTGCCAGTAGTCTGTACAATGAGCAGTTCTTC. Full variable domain (outside the CDR3, taken from reference TRBV19 and TRBJ2-1): DGGITQSPKYLFRKEGQNVTLSCEQNLNHDAMYWYRQDPGQGLRLIYYSQIVNDFQKGDIAEGYSVSREKKESFPLTVTSAQKNPTAFYLCASSLYNEQFFGPGTRLTVL.

The chain couples TRBV6-2 or TRBV6-3 to TRBJ2-7; TRBD1 aligns across 10 bases. This CDR3 has 14 residues. After removal of 6 bases from V and 5 bases from J, the junction contained 7 bases not matched to a gene. Germline V gene data show CDR1 as MNHEY and CDR2 as SVGEGT. The CDR3 sequence is CASSPGDRGNEQYF. In DNA form, the CDR3 reads TGTGCCAGCAGCCCCGGGGACAGGGGAAACGAGCAGTACTTC.

This chain joins TRBV28 and TRBJ2-7; the match to TRBD2 covers 8 bases. Germline lookup yields CDR1 MDHEN and CDR2 SYDVKM. This CDR3 spans 14 amino acids. Losses at the gene ends were 3 bases for V and 5 bases for J; bases not matched to a gene: 6. CDR3 sequence: CASSFIGTRDEQYV. Written as DNA, the CDR3 is TGTGCCAGCAGTTTTATTGGGACTAGGGACGAGCAGTACGTC.

The chain recombines TRBV27 with TRBJ2-5; tentatively, D is TRBD2 (6 bases). Germline V gene lookup returns CDR1 MNHEY and CDR2 SMNVEV (reference sequence). The CDR3 has 16 residues. V lost 2 bases and J 7 bases, leaving 20 bases between the germline ends. The CDR3 nucleotides are TGTGCCAGCAGTTTAACCGGGGCGGAGGGGATGGGGACCCAGTACTTC. Translated: CASSLTGAEGMGTQYF.

The chain links TRBV6-1 to TRBJ2-3; 10 bases agree with TRBD2. The CDR3 runs 16 residues. The germline gives CDR1 MNHNS, CDR2 SASEGT. The ends lost 4 bases at V and 2 bases at J; junction bases unmatched: 6. CDR3 nucleotides: TGTGCCAGCAGTGTGCTAGCGGGGGAGGACACAGATACGCAGTATTTT. It codes for CASSVLAGEDTDTQYF.

CDR3 DNA: TGTGCCAGCAGTTTACCGGGACTAGCGGGCTACAATGAGCAGTTCTTC. Translating gives CASSLPGLAGYNEQFF. This chain joins TRBV27 and TRBJ2-1, with TRBD2 matching over 12 bases. CDR1 and CDR2 (germline): MNHEY, SMNVEV (reference sequence). The ends lost 2 bases at V and 3 bases at J; junction bases unmatched: 2. CDR3 size: 16 residues.

This chain joins TRBV6-2 or TRBV6-3 and TRBJ2-2; 8 nucleotides align to TRBD2. Looked up from germline, CDR1 is MNHEY and CDR2 is SVGEGT. V lost 7 bases and J lost 4; bases outside the gene matches: 8. The CDR3 consists of 15 residues. The CDR3 DNA reads TGTGCCAGCACCCCCGGGGGGGCCCTCACCGGGGAGCTGTTTTTT. This codes for CASTPGGALTGELFF.

The rearrangement uses TRBV6-5 and TRBJ2-7; TRBD1 is a possible D gene (6 bases). CDR1 and CDR2 (germline): MNHEY, SVGAGI. Trimming shortened V by 8 bases and J by 3 bases, and 14 bases separated the two germline ends. This CDR3 spans 13 amino acids. The CDR3 loop is CASRSEGDYEQYF. DNA for the CDR3: TGTGCCAGCCGAAGCGAGGGGGACTACGAGCAGTACTTC.

The V call is TRBV6-1, the J call TRBJ1-6; D not certain. The germline CDR1 and CDR2 sequences are MNHNS and SASEGT. Trimming left V 3 bases short and J 10 bases short, with 13 bases between. The CDR3 covers 14 residues. CDR3 sequence: CASSEALTSSPLHF. In DNA form, the CDR3 reads TGTGCCAGCAGTGAGGCTCTTACCTCCTCACCCCTCCACTTT.

The chain employs TRBV28 and TRBJ1-4; 10 nucleotides match TRBD1. The V and J ends lost 5 bases and 8 bases, in that order; junction bases with no gene match: 5. In germline, CDR1 is MDHEN, CDR2 SYDVKM. The CDR3 is made up of 14 amino acids. The CDR3 DNA reads TGTGCCAGCAGTCCTTGGGACAGGGGCGAAAAACTGTTTTTT. Its translation: CASSPWDRGEKLFF.

This chain connects TRBV6-5 to TRBJ1-2; D is uncertain. The CDR3 length is 13 residues. Germline loops: CDR1 MNHEY, CDR2 SVGAGI. Trimming shortened V by 5 bases and J by 4 bases, and 11 bases separated the two germline ends. This chain's CDR3 is CASSPRGTYGYTF. CDR3 DNA: TGTGCCAGCAGTCCGCGGGGTACCTATGGCTACACCTTC.

The chain employs TRBV7-8 and TRBJ2-7, with 9 bases aligning to TRBD2. V was clipped by 5 bases and J by 6 bases; unmatched bases: 2. CDR1 is SGHVS, CDR2 FQNEAQ, per germline. The CDR3 has 12 amino acids. CDR3 nucleotide sequence: TGTGCCAGCAGCGCGACTAGCGGCGAGCAGTACGTC. This codes for CASSATSGEQYV.

The CDR3 DNA reads TGTGCCAGCAGGAGGGGGCCTAGCGGGGAGCTGTTTTTT. Protein sequence: CASRRGPSGELFF. This chain links TRBV2 with TRBJ2-2; 7 nucleotides agree with TRBD1. The CDR3 runs 13 residues. J was trimmed by 7 bases and V by 6 bases; bases with no gene match: 5. Germline V gene sequence: CDR1 SNHLY, CDR2 FYNNEI.

The rearrangement uses TRBV28 and TRBJ2-3; 15 bases agree with TRBD2. In germline, CDR1 is MDHEN, CDR2 SYDVKM. This CDR3 contains 20 residues. The ends lost 3 bases at V and 3 bases at J; junction bases unmatched: 13. The CDR3 DNA reads TGTGCCAGCAGTTTGCCCACCGGGACTAGCGGGGGGTTTCTTACAGATACGCAGTATTTT. Amino acids: CASSLPTGTSGGFLTDTQYF.

V gene TRBV3-1 (or the pseudogene TRBV3-2) combines with J gene TRBJ1-4; 8 bases agree with TRBD1. Germline V gene sequence: CDR1 LGHDT, CDR2 YNNKEL (reference sequence). V lost 5 bases, J lost 6 bases, and 11 bases stayed unmatched. The CDR3 runs 16 residues. The DNA for the CDR3 is TGTGCCAGCAGCTTTCGGACAGGGCGGCGGTATGAAAAACTGTTTTTT. It codes for CASSFRTGRRYEKLFF.

V is TRBV4-2 and J is TRBJ2-7, with 11 positions matching TRBD2. Germline CDR1 is LGHNA and CDR2 is YNFKEQ. The J segment lost 5 bases and the V segment lost 4 bases, leaving 10 bases of the junction unmatched. This CDR3 has 16 residues. CDR3 sequence (DNA): TGTGCCAGCAGCCTTCGGATAGCGGGGGGGCCTAACGAGCAGTACTTC. Its translation is CASSLRIAGGPNEQYF.